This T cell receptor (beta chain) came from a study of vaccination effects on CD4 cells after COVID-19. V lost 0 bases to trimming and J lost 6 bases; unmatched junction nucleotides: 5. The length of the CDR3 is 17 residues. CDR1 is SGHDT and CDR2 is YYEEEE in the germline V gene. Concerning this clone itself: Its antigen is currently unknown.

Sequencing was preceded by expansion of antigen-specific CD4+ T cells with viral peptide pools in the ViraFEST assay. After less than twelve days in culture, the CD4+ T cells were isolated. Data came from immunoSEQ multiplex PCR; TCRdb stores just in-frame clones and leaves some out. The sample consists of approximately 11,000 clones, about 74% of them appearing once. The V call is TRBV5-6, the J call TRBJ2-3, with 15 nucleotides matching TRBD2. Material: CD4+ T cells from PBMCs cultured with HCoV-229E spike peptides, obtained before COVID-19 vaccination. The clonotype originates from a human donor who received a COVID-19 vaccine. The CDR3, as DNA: TGTGCCAGCAGCTTGGAGGGACTAGCGGGGGGAAGGGATACGCAGTATTTT. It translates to CASSLEGLAGGRDTQYF.